Listed here are 7 T cell receptor beta chains from one sample, sequenced in a study of shared clonotypes between healthy human individuals. TCRdb's copy holds only in-frame clones and misses some; the assay was immunoSEQ multiplex PCR. This sample has around 2.3 million clones, with approximately 94% found just once. The specimen sequenced was naive CD4+ T cells sorted from blood. As to subset: CD45RA+ positively selected. These TCRs come from a young man in good health.

The chain carries TRBV27 and TRBJ1-4; weak D call: TRBD1 (6 bases). The CDR3 is 14 residues long. Germline V lookup: CDR1 MNHEY, CDR2 SMNVEV (reference sequence). V lost 6 bases to trimming and J lost 11 bases, with 19 bases between them. The DNA for the CDR3 is TGTGCCAGCAGGTCAAAGGGGGGCTATGCGAAACTGTTTTTT. Translating gives CASRSKGGYAKLFF.

This chain links TRBV19 with TRBJ2-5; weak D call: TRBD1 (5 bases). Germline CDR1 is LNHDA and CDR2 is SQIVND (reference sequence). The CDR3 has 13 amino acids. V was pared by 3 bases and J by 5 bases, with 10 bases between. The CDR3 coding sequence is TGTGCCAGTAGTATTGGTCCAGGGGAGACCCAGTACTTC. This codes for CASSIGPGETQYF.

Notes on this clone: The same CDR3 is also encoded by other DNA sequences in this sample. This rearrangement joins TRBV5-4 to TRBJ2-2; 7 bases align to TRBD1. Germline values: CDR1 SGHNT, CDR2 YYREEE (reference sequence). V was clipped by 4 bases and J by 2 bases; unmatched bases: 5. CDR3 size: 15 residues. The CDR3: CASSPDRLNTGELFF. The CDR3 nucleotides read TGTGCCAGCAGCCCGGACAGGTTAAACACCGGGGAGCTGTTTTTT.

The rearrangement links TRBV6-1 to TRBJ2-7; D perhaps matches TRBD1 (5 bases). V dropped 0 bases and J dropped 12 bases, with 18 bases sitting between them. From germline, CDR1 is MNHNS and CDR2 SASEGT. The CDR3 length is 14 residues. For the CDR3, the DNA is TGTGCCAGCAGTGAAGCGTCGACAGCCGCCCGGGCGTACTTC. Its protein is CASSEASTAARAYF.

The chain links TRBV5-4 to TRBJ2-7; a weak D match, TRBD1 (5 bases). The length of the CDR3 is 14 residues. Germline V gives CDR1 SGHNT, CDR2 YYREEE (reference sequence). V shed 5 bases and J shed 2 bases, with 14 bases lying between them. CDR3 DNA sequence: TGTGCCAGCAGTGCAGGTGGGGCTACCTACGAGCAGTACTTC. Protein: CASSAGGATYEQYF. The variable domain in full, completed from reference TRBV5-4 and TRBJ2-7, reads ETGVTQSPTHLIKTRGQQVTLRCSSQSGHNTVSWYQQALGQGPQFIFQYYREEENGRGNFPPRFSGLQFPNYSSELNVNALELDDSALYLCASSAGGATYEQYFGPGTRLTVT.

The chain recombines TRBV25-1 with TRBJ1-1; tentatively, D is TRBD1 (6 bases). This CDR3 contains 15 residues. V was shortened by 3 bases and J by 1 base, with 12 bases between the two germline ends. Per the germline V gene, CDR1 is MGHDK and CDR2 is SYGVNS. This CDR3 reads CASSDYGGPNTEAFF. CDR3 nucleotide sequence: TGTGCCAGCAGTGATTACGGGGGGCCGAACACTGAAGCTTTCTTT.

This clone was seen a single time. The V and J genes are TRBV5-4 and TRBJ2-5; D is tentatively TRBD1 or TRBD2 (5 bases each). This CDR3 contains 15 residues. The germline V gene encodes CDR1 SGHNT and CDR2 YYREEE (reference sequence). Trimming pared 4 bases from V and 5 bases from J, leaving 18 bases between. The chain's CDR3 is CASSPLLGVGETQYF. DNA for the CDR3: TGTGCCAGCAGCCCCCTTTTGGGGGTCGGGGAGACCCAGTACTTC.